This T cell receptor beta chain stems from a study of cytotoxic CD8 clonotypes in ibrutinib-treated CLL. Study-level background: Samples yielded averages of hundreds of thousands of productive templates and 75,000 to 95,000 productive rearrangements.

Study results and caveats: Clonality climbed at ibrutinib response, then dropped toward baseline at progression.

With regard to this clone: Its antigen is still unknown.

The data were produced by immunoSEQ multiplex PCR, yet TCRdb's version contains in-frame clones alone and is incomplete. The sample consists of hundreds of thousands of clones, about three quarters of them appearing once. This CDR3 comprises 15 residues. Germline V gene data show CDR1 as MNHNY and CDR2 as SVGAGI (reference sequence). Germline trimming cut 2 bases from V and 1 base from J; bases unmatched to any gene: 2. This chain links TRBV6-6 with TRBJ2-7; 10 bases align to TRBD1. This material consisted of PBMCs, taken after 12 months of ibrutinib treatment. The source of this sequence is a human donor with chronic lymphocytic leukemia. Here the CDR3 reads CASSYPGQGSYEQYF. In DNA, the CDR3 is TGTGCCAGCAGTTACCCGGGACAGGGGTCCTACGAGCAGTACTTC.